This T cell receptor beta chain is from a study of shared clonotypes between healthy human individuals. The V gene's germline CDR1 is KGHSH and CDR2 LQKENI. Trimming took 2 bases from V and 9 from J; bases not matched to a gene: 9. There are 16 residues in the CDR3. Each donor was a Caucasian adult residing in Nashville, Tennessee. Study-level findings and limits: How much donors shared clonotypes was expected to be affected by sequencing depth. Unshared clonotypes carried lower generation probabilities than those common to all four donors. On the whole, naive subsets had larger estimated richness than memory subsets had.

Here immunoSEQ multiplex PCR was the method, and the copy in TCRdb shows in-frame clones only, minus some. In the table there are around 510,000 clones, roughly 95% of which are singletons. This clone was seen just once. As yet, its antigen is unknown. The chain carries TRBV18 and TRBJ1-6; TRBD1 agrees at 8 bases. The source of this sequence is a woman aged 25 to 45 in good health. The specimen sequenced was naive CD4+ T cells sorted from blood. The subset is: CD45RA+ positively selected. CDR3 in DNA: TGTGCCAGCTCACCAGCGTTGACAGGGGAAGGTTCACCCCTCCACTTT. Translating it yields CASSPALTGEGSPLHF.